These 14 T cell receptor beta chains were sequenced from one sample in a study of blood T cells in healthy people across ages. A J-beta primer mix and a sample-barcoded 5' primer were used in a second PCR of about 7 to 12 cycles. Each CDR3 protein is one row after TCRdb ran MiXCR on the 5' RACE reads. The sample holds roughly 1,700,000 distinct CDR3 sequences, 28% seen once. The specimen was blood. These receptors all come from a woman in her twenties or thirties in good health.

The chain uses TRBV6-5 and TRBJ2-4; D ambiguous. The V end lost 0 bases, the J end lost 13 bases, and 13 bases lay between the germline ends. The CDR3 consists of 13 residues. CDR1 and CDR2 from the germline V gene are MNHEY and SVGAGI. CDR3 amino acids: CASSYSRGIEQYF. CDR3 in DNA: TGTGCCAGCAGTTACTCGCGTGGGATTGAGCAGTACTTC.

V gene TRBV12-5 combines with J gene TRBJ2-7; D gene uncertain. CDR3 length: 16 amino acids. In germline, CDR1 is LGHNT, CDR2 FRNRAP. V dropped 6 bases and J dropped 2 bases, with 20 bases sitting between them. CDR3 nucleotide sequence: TGTGCTAGTGGCCATTATTCGGCGGAGACAACCTACGAGCAGTACTTC. Translated, it gives CASGHYSAETTYEQYF.

This clonotype was counted a few times. The V call is TRBV5-1, the J call TRBJ2-1; 8 nucleotides align to TRBD2. There are 16 residues in the CDR3. CDR1 is SGHRS and CDR2 is YFSETQ in the germline V gene. Unmatched junction bases numbered 9, after V lost 3 bases and J lost 4 bases. DNA of the CDR3: TGCGCCAGCAGCTCCCGAGCGGTAGCGGGATACAATGAGCAGTTCTTC. Amino acid sequence: CASSSRAVAGYNEQFF.

This chain uses TRBV18 with TRBJ1-1; TRBD1 agrees at 9 bases. J was trimmed by 8 bases and V by 2 bases; bases with no gene match: 3. The CDR3 has 13 amino acids. CDR1 is KGHSH, CDR2 LQKENI, per germline. CDR3 in DNA: TGTGCCAGCTCACCAGTACAGGGGGCCGAAGCTTTCTTT. The encoded protein is CASSPVQGAEAFF.

The chain combines TRBV29-1 with TRBJ2-3; D is ambiguous. The germline V gene has CDR1 SQVTM and CDR2 ANQGSEA. V was trimmed by 3 bases and J by 1 base, leaving 8 bases between them. The CDR3 sequence is 13 residues long. The CDR3 region has the DNA TGCAGCGTTGAGGGCTGGGGCACAGATACGCAGTATTTT. It codes for CSVEGWGTDTQYF.

The sample holds many counts of this clonotype. The J gene is TRBJ1-2, the V gene TRBV7-2; D is perhaps TRBD1 (5 bases). This CDR3 contains 13 residues. V gave up 10 bases and J gave up 2 bases, with 14 bases separating them. Germline V gene data show CDR1 as SGHTA and CDR2 as FQGNSA. The CDR3 DNA sequence: TGTGCCACAAATGAGGGGCCCAACTATGGCTACACCTTC. Amino acid sequence: CATNEGPNYGYTF.

This clonotype appeared a few times. CDR3 DNA: TGTGCCAGCAGCGCACTAGGGGGACAGGGGGCCTACGAGCAGTACTTC. It is translated as CASSALGGQGAYEQYF. The rearrangement joins TRBV2 to TRBJ2-7, with 11 bases fitting TRBD1. V was clipped by 6 bases and J by 2 bases; unmatched bases: 9. This CDR3 is 16 amino acids long. CDR1 is SNHLY, CDR2 FYNNEI, per germline.

This clonotype was picked up many times. The rearrangement uses TRBV15 and TRBJ2-7, with D tentatively TRBD2 (6 bases). The CDR3 length is 15 residues. CDR1 is LNHNV and CDR2 is YYDKDF in the germline V gene (reference sequence). Trimming cost V 0 bases and J 7 bases, with 16 bases left between them. The CDR3 sequence: CATSRDYQEGREQYF. CDR3 coding DNA: TGTGCCACCAGCAGAGATTATCAGGAGGGCCGGGAGCAGTACTTC.

Of note for this clonotype: A single base separates this from a much larger clone, so it may be a read error. The chain couples TRBV20-1 to TRBJ2-5; D ambiguous. The last part of the DNA fits TRBJ2-7 better; the J call may be wrong. The germline gives CDR1 DFQATT, CDR2 SNEGSKA (reference sequence). The CDR3 runs 11 residues. The CDR3 loop is CSVSKGYEQYF. DNA for the CDR3: TGCAGTGTTAGTAAGGGCTACGAGCAGTACTTC.

Details on this clonotype: Sequence at one end of the junction differs from germline and may be a read error. V gene TRBV14 combines with J gene TRBJ2-6, with 11 bases lining up with TRBD1. The length of the CDR3 is 18 residues. Germline CDR1 SGHDN, CDR2 FVKESK. CDR3 coding DNA: TGTGCCAGCAGCCCGCGGACAGGGGGCGCTTCTGGGGCCAACGTCCGGACTTTC. Encoded protein: CASSPRTGGASGANVRTF.

This clonotype appeared once. This sequence joins TRBV7-9 and TRBJ1-6, with no clear D. The CDR3 contains 12 residues. Germline CDR1 reads SEHNR; CDR2 reads FQNEAQ (reference sequence). V lost 2 bases and J lost 14, with 10 bases in between. CDR3 DNA: TGTGCCAGCAGCTTAAACATAATTTCCCTCCACTTT. Amino acids: CASSLNIISLHF.

The sample holds many counts of this clonotype. One junction end disagrees with the germline gene, perhaps due to a read error. The gene calls are TRBV4-2 and TRBJ2-3; D is ambiguous. The length of the CDR3 is 12 residues. Germline V gene lookup returns CDR1 LGHNA and CDR2 YNFKEQ. The CDR3 sequence is CASSQGSDTQYF. The DNA of the CDR3 is TGTGCCAGCAGTCAAGGTTCAGATACGCAGTATTTT.

V is TRBV28 and J is TRBJ1-4; the match to TRBD1 covers 9 bases. J lost 10 bases, V lost 5 bases, and 8 bases had no gene match. Germline values: CDR1 MDHEN, CDR2 SYDVKM. The CDR3 consists of 14 residues. CDR3 protein: CASSPPGTGIKLFF. As DNA, the CDR3 is TGTGCCAGCAGTCCCCCCGGGACAGGGATAAAACTGTTTTTT.

The chain recombines TRBV28 with TRBJ2-1, with no clear D. The length of the CDR3 is 14 residues. Germline V CDR1 and CDR2: MDHEN, SYDVKM. V was trimmed by 3 bases and J by 6 bases, leaving 12 bases between them. DNA of the CDR3: TGTGCCAGCAGTTTCAGTTTAGTTGGCAATGAGCAGTTCTTC. Amino acid sequence: CASSFSLVGNEQFF. The variable domain in full, with the rest retrieved from reference TRBV28 and TRBJ2-1, is DVKVTQSSRYLVKRTGEKVFLECVQDMDHENMFWYRQDPGLGLRLIYFSYDVKMKEKGDIPEGYSVSREKKERFSLILESASTNQTSMYLCASSFSLVGNEQFFGPGTRLTVL.